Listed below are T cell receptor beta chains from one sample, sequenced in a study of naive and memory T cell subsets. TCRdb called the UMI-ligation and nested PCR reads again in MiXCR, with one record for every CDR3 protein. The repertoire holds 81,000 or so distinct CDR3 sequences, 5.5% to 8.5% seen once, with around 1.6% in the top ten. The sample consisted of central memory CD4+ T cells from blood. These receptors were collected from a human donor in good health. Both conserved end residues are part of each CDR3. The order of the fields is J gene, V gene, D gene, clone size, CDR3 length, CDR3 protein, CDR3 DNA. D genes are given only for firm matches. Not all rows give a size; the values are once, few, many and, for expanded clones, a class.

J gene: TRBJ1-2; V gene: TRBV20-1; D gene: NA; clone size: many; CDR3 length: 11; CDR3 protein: CSAPRMGGYTF; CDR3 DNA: TGCAGTGCTCCCCGAATGGGTGGCTACACCTTC
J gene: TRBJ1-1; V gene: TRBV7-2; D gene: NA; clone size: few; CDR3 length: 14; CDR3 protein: CASSLSTGLTEAFF; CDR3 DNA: TGTGCCAGCAGCTTGTCAACCGGTTTAACTGAAGCTTTCTTT
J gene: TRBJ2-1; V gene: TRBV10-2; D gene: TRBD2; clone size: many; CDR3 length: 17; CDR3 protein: CASSPGTSGGHKREQFF; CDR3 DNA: TGCGCCAGCTCCCCCGGGACTAGCGGGGGACACAAGAGAGAGCAGTTCTTC
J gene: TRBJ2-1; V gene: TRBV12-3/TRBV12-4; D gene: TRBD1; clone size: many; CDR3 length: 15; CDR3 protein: CASSYPGQAVDEQFF; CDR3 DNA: TGTGCCAGCAGTTACCCGGGACAGGCTGTCGATGAGCAGTTCTTC
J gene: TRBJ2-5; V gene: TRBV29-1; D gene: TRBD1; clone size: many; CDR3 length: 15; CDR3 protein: CSVERDRGPKETQYF; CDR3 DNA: TGCAGCGTTGAGCGGGACAGGGGGCCGAAAGAGACCCAGTACTTC
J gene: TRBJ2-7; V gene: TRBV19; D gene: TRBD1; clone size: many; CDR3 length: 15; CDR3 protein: CASSTQAGGRYEQYF; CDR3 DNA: TGTGCCAGTAGTACTCAAGCAGGGGGCAGGTACGAGCAGTACTTC
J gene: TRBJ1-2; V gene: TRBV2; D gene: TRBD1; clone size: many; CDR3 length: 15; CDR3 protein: CASSAGTGQAYGYTF; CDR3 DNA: TGTGCCAGCAGTGCCGGGACAGGGCAGGCTTATGGCTACACCTTC
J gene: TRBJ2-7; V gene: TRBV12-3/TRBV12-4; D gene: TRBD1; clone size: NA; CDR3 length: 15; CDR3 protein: CASSSPDRGTYEQYF; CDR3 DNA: TGTGCCAGCAGTTCACCGGACAGGGGGACCTACGAGCAGTACTTC
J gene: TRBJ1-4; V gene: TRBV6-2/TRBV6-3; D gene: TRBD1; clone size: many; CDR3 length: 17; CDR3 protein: CASSPRDRKATNEKLFF; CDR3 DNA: TGTGCCAGCAGTCCCCGGGACAGGAAGGCAACTAATGAAAAACTGTTTTTT
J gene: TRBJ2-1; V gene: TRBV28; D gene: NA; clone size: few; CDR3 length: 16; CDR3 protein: CASSPRQGWGYNEQFF; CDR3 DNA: TGTGCCAGCAGCCCTCGCCAGGGCTGGGGGTACAATGAGCAGTTCTTC
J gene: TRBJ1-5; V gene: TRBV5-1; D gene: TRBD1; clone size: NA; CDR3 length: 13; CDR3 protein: CASSLGQGGPQHF; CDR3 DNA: TGCGCCAGCAGCTTGGGACAGGGGGGGCCCCAGCATTTT
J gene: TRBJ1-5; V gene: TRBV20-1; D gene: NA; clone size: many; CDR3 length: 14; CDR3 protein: CSASGVYSNQPQHF; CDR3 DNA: TGCAGTGCTAGTGGGGTGTATAGCAATCAGCCCCAGCATTTT
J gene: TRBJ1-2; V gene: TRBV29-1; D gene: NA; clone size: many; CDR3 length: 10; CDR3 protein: CSVEDGGYTF; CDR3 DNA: TGCAGCGTTGAGGACGGGGGCTACACCTTC
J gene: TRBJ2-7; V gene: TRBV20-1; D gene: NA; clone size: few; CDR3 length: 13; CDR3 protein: CSATYLQASEQYF; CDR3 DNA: TGCAGTGCTACCTACTTACAGGCTTCCGAGCAGTACTTC
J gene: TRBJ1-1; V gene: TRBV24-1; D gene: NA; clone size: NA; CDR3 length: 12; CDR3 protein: CATSWGGGPAFF; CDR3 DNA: TGTGCCACCAGTTGGGGGGGAGGGCCGGCTTTCTTT
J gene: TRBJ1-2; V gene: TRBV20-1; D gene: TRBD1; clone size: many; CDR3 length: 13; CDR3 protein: CSARTGGNYGYTF; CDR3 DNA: TGCAGTGCAAGGACAGGGGGGAACTATGGCTACACCTTC
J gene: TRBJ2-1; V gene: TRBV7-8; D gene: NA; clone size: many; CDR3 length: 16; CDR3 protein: CASSLKGGQLRNEQFF; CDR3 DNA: TGTGCCAGCAGCTTAAAAGGGGGGCAGCTACGCAATGAGCAGTTCTTC
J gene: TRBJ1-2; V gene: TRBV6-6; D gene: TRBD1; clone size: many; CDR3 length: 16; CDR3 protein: CASSSPSRQGNYGYTF; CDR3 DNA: TGTGCCAGCAGTTCCCCGTCTAGACAGGGGAACTATGGCTACACCTTC
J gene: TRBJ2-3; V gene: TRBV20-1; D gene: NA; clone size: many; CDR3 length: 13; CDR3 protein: CSARGGLTDTQYF; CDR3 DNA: TGCAGTGCTAGAGGAGGACTCACAGATACGCAGTATTTT
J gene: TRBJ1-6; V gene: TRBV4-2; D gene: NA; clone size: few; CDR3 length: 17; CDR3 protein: CASSHLEGSSYNSPLHF; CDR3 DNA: TGTGCCAGCAGCCATCTGGAAGGGAGCTCCTATAATTCACCCCTCCACTTT
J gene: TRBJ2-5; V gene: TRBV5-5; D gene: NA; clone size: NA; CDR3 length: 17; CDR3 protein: CASSLAQGRLGQETQYF; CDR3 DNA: TGTGCCAGCAGCTTGGCACAGGGAAGGCTAGGGCAAGAGACCCAGTACTTC
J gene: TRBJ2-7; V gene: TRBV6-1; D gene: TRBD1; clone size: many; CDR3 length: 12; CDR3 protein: CASNGQGYEQYF; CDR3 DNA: TGTGCCAGCAACGGACAGGGCTACGAGCAGTACTTC
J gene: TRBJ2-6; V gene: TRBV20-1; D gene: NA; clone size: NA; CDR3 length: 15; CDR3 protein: CSARIPRDGANVLTF; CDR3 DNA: TGCAGTGCTCGGATCCCCCGGGACGGGGCCAACGTCCTGACTTTC
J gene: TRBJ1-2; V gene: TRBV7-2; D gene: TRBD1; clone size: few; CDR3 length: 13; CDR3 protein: CASSHPTGDGYTF; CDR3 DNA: TGTGCCAGCAGCCACCCGACAGGGGATGGCTACACCTTC
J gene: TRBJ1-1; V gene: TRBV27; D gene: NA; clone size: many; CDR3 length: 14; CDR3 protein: CASSLSDSSWVAFF; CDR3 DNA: TGTGCCAGCAGTTTATCGGACAGTAGTTGGGTAGCTTTCTTT
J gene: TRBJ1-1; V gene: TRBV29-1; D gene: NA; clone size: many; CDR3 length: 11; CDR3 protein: CSVGRNTEAFF; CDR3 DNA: TGCAGCGTTGGCAGGAACACTGAAGCTTTCTTT
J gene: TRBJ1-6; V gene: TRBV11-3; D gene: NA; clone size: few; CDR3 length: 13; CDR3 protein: CASSKPGESPLHF; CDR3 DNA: TGTGCCAGCAGCAAACCAGGGGAATCACCCCTCCACTTT
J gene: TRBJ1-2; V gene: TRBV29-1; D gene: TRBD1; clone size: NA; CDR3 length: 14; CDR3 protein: CSHRQGLVLYGYTF; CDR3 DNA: TGCAGCCACAGACAGGGGCTGGTTTTATATGGCTACACCTTC
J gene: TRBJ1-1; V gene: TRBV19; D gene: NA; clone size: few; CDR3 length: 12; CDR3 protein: CASSMRTTEAFF; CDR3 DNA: TGTGCCAGTAGTATGAGAACAACTGAAGCTTTCTTT
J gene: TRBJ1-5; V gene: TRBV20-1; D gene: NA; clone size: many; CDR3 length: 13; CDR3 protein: CSASPYSNQPQHF; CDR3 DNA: TGCAGTGCTTCGCCCTATAGCAATCAGCCCCAGCATTTT
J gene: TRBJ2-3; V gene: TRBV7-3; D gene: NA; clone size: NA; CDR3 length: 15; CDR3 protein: CASSLTPSNTDTQYF; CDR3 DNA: TGTGCCAGCAGCTTAACCCCCTCCAACACAGATACGCAGTATTTT
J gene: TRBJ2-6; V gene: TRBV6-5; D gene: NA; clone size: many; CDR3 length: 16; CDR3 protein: CASSRTGSSGANVLTF; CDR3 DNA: TGTGCCAGCAGCCGGACTGGTAGCTCTGGGGCCAACGTCCTGACTTTC
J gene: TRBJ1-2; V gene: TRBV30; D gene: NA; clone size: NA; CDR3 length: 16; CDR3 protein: CAWNPTDSRGSYGYTF; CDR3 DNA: TGTGCCTGGAACCCAACCGACTCCAGGGGAAGCTATGGCTACACCTTC
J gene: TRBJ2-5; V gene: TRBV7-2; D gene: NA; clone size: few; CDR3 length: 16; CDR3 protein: CASSLGGLPVQETQYF; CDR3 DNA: TGTGCCAGCAGCTTAGGAGGTCTCCCCGTCCAAGAGACCCAGTACTTC
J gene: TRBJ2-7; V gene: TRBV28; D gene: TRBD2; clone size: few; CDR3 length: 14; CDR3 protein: CASLAGGLRGEQYF; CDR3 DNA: TGTGCCAGTCTTGCGGGGGGTCTTCGGGGGGAGCAGTACTTC
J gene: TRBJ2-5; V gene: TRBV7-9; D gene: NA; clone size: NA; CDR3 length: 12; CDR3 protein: CASSLVLETQYF; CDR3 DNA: TGTGCCAGCAGCTTAGTTCTAGAGACCCAGTACTTC
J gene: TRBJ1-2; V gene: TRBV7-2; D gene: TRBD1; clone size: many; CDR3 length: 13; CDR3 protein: CASSRDRVDGYTF; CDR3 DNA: TGTGCCAGCAGCAGGGACAGGGTGGATGGCTACACCTTC
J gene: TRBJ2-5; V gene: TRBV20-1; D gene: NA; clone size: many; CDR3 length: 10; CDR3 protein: CSAPQGQQYF; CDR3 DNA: TGCAGTGCCCCTCAAGGGCAGCAGTACTTC
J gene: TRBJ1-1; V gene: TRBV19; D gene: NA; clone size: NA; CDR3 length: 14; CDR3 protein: CASAPATGTTEAFF; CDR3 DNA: TGTGCCTCCGCCCCCGCAACAGGGACCACTGAAGCTTTCTTT
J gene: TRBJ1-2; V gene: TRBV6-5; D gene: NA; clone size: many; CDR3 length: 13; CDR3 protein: CASSWGFNYGYTF; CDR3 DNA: TGTGCCAGCAGTTGGGGTTTTAACTATGGCTACACCTTC
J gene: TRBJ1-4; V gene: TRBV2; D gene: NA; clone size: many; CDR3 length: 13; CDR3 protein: CASSQSRGEKLFF; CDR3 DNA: TGTGCCAGCAGCCAGAGCCGTGGGGAAAAACTGTTTTTT